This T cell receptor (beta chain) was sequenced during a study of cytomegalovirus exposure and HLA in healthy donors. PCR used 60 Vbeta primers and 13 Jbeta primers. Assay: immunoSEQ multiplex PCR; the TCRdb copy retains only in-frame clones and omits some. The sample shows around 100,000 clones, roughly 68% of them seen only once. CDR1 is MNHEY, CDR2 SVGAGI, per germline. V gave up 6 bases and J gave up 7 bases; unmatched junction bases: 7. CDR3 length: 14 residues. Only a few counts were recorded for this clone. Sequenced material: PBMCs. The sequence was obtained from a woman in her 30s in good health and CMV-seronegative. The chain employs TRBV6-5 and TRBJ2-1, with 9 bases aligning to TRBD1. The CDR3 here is CASSFGQGRNEQFF. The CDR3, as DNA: TGTGCCAGCAGCTTTGGACAGGGGAGGAATGAGCAGTTCTTC.